The present entry profiles one T cell receptor beta chain with its context. The antigen remains unidentified. The PCR employed 60 Vbeta primers together with 13 Jbeta primers. Authors' processing steps: Counted up in a later analysis, unique TCR beta chains came to 65 million to 80 million, with some 11 million shared. Assay: immunoSEQ multiplex PCR; the TCRdb copy retains only in-frame clones and omits some. V and J calls and clone size follow that table, whereas D and trimming were derived from the DNA. The sample has about 90,000 clones; about two thirds are singletons. These data come from a study of cytomegalovirus exposure and HLA in healthy donors. General observations from the study: Earlier findings revealed that most TCR beta V segments proved productive either about 87% or about 30% of the time. Sequencing likely generated an artifact that appeared as a cluster of highly shared sequence variants. Solely CMV serostatus was available to characterize immune exposure.

This CDR3 region has 14 residues. Germline-derived CDR1 and CDR2 are SGHDT and YYEEEE. This chain uses TRBV5-6 with TRBJ2-5, with D perhaps matching TRBD1 (5 bases). The DNA end is a closer match to TRBJ2-7, so the J assignment may be wrong. Sequenced: PBMCs. This sequence was found in a young woman in good health and CMV-seropositive. CDR3 in amino acids: CASSSTELPYEQYF. The CDR3 DNA reads as TGTGCCAGCAGCTCGACAGAACTCCCCTACGAGCAGTACTTC.